This passage covers 23 T cell receptor beta chains from one sample sequenced in a study of cytomegalovirus exposure and HLA in healthy donors. The study ran its PCR with 60 Vbeta and 13 Jbeta primers. The protocol was immunoSEQ multiplex PCR, while the TCRdb copy is restricted to in-frame clones and leaves out a portion. The sample holds approximately 150,000 clones, 70% to 85% seen once. The sample consisted of PBMCs. These TCRs come from a man aged 18 to 30 in good health and CMV-seronegative.

This sequence joins TRBV19 and TRBJ2-2, with 10 bases lining up with TRBD2. The germline gives CDR1 LNHDA, CDR2 SQIVND (reference sequence). This CDR3 region has 14 residues. J was trimmed by 6 bases and V by 8 bases; bases with no gene match: 6. The CDR3 region is CASGTSGVAGELFF. In DNA, the CDR3 is TGTGCCAGTGGAACTAGCGGGGTGGCCGGGGAGCTGTTTTTT.

The gene calls are TRBV5-1 and TRBJ2-6; 8 bases match TRBD1. Germline V CDR1 and CDR2: SGHRS, YFSETQ. The CDR3 extends over 16 amino acids. The J segment lost 0 bases and the V segment lost 3 bases, leaving 2 bases of the junction unmatched. The chain's CDR3 is CASSSTGVSGANVLTF. The CDR3, as DNA: TGCGCCAGCAGCTCGACAGGGGTCTCTGGGGCCAACGTCCTGACTTTC.

The chain recombines TRBV6-6 with TRBJ1-2; perhaps TRBD1 as D (5 bases). The CDR3 is made up of 16 amino acids. Germline CDR1 is MNHNY and CDR2 is SVGAGI (reference sequence). Trimming pared 0 bases from V and 0 bases from J, leaving 11 bases between. CDR3 DNA sequence: TGTGCCAGCAGTTACTCGAGAGGGGAGGCTAACTATGGCTACACCTTC. Translation: CASSYSRGEANYGYTF.

The chain has TRBV2 and TRBJ2-3; perhaps TRBD2 as D (6 bases). Trimming cost V 0 bases and J 0 bases, with 13 bases left between them. The CDR3 is made up of 17 amino acids. CDR1 SNHLY and CDR2 FYNNEI come from the germline V gene. CDR3 bases: TGTGCCAGCAGTGAAGCGCGGGCGGGGACTAGCACAGATACGCAGTATTTT. Its protein is CASSEARAGTSTDTQYF.

The J gene is TRBJ2-7, the V gene TRBV7-8; D is uncertain. The germline V gene encodes CDR1 SGHVS and CDR2 FQNEAQ. The CDR3 sequence is 11 residues long. V was cut by 11 bases and J by 2 bases, with 10 bases left in between. CDR3 protein: CASTGAYEQYF. The DNA for the CDR3 is TGTGCCTCCACCGGAGCCTACGAGCAGTACTTC.

The gene calls are TRBV6-5 and TRBJ1-2; perhaps TRBD1 as D (5 bases). The CDR3 loop spans 13 amino acids. CDR1 is MNHEY, CDR2 SVGAGI, per germline. V was shortened by 4 bases and J by 4 bases, with 10 bases between the two germline ends. The CDR3: CASSFSTAYGYTF. Written as DNA, the CDR3 is TGTGCCAGCAGTTTCTCGACAGCCTATGGCTACACCTTC.

The chain links TRBV6-6 to TRBJ2-2; 9 nucleotides line up with TRBD1. Trimming took 4 bases from V and 6 from J; bases not matched to a gene: 6. Germline values: CDR1 MNHNY, CDR2 SVGAGI (reference sequence). The CDR3 covers 15 residues. The CDR3 coding sequence is TGTGCCAGCAGTTTCGACAGGGGGAGAGCCGGGGAGCTGTTTTTT. Translation gives CASSFDRGRAGELFF.

This chain links TRBV19 with TRBJ1-4; possible D gene TRBD1, 6 bases. The CDR3 has 14 residues. V lost 3 bases, J lost 7 bases, and 12 bases lay in between. Germline loops: CDR1 LNHDA, CDR2 SQIVND (reference sequence). The chain's CDR3 is CASSILQGGEKLFF. DNA for the CDR3: TGTGCCAGTAGTATCTTACAGGGCGGTGAAAAACTGTTTTTT.

The gene calls are TRBV6-1 and TRBJ2-3, with a possible D match to TRBD2 (7 bases). Germline loops: CDR1 MNHNS, CDR2 SASEGT. The V gene lost 6 bases and the J gene lost 4 bases, with 17 bases spanning the gap. The CDR3 covers 15 residues. The CDR3 loop reads CASSPRGGLPDTQYF. In DNA, the CDR3 is TGTGCCAGCAGCCCGAGGGGGGGCCTCCCAGATACGCAGTATTTT.

The chain employs TRBV19 and TRBJ2-2, with D possibly being TRBD1 (6 bases). Germline loops: CDR1 LNHDA, CDR2 SQIVND (reference sequence). The CDR3 covers 17 residues. V was shortened by 7 bases and J by 2 bases, with 20 bases between the two germline ends. CDR3 nucleotide sequence: TGTGCCAGTAAACTTACCGGGACACGGATTAACACCGGGGAGCTGTTTTTT. Translation: CASKLTGTRINTGELFF.

The chain employs TRBV27 and TRBJ2-7; no reliable D call. The CDR3 contains 12 residues. The germline V and J ends were trimmed by 4 bases and 6 bases, with 10 bases remaining between them. Germline V CDR1 and CDR2: MNHEY, SMNVEV (reference sequence). CDR3 amino acids: CASSSPPGEQYF. CDR3 sequence (DNA): TGTGCCAGCAGTTCTCCACCGGGCGAGCAGTACTTC.

The chain employs TRBV5-1 and TRBJ2-3, with 9 bases that match TRBD2. Germline CDR1 reads SGHRS; CDR2 reads YFSETQ. The trim removed 4 bases at V and 4 bases at J, leaving 10 bases unmatched. The CDR3 contains 16 residues. The CDR3: CASSQGLAPSSDTQYF. Here the CDR3 DNA reads TGCGCCAGCAGCCAGGGACTAGCACCCAGCTCAGATACGCAGTATTTT.

The chain carries TRBV10-3 and TRBJ1-3; no clear D gene. The CDR3 runs to 15 residues. V shed 2 bases and J shed 4 bases, with 12 bases lying between them. The germline CDR1 and CDR2 sequences are ENHRY and SYGVKD. The CDR3 spells CAISERDRRGNTIYF. In DNA form, the CDR3 reads TGTGCCATCAGTGAGCGGGATAGGAGGGGAAACACCATATATTTT.

The gene calls are TRBV27 and TRBJ2-7; maybe TRBD1 (6 bases). This CDR3 spans 14 amino acids. Germline V gene sequence: CDR1 MNHEY, CDR2 SMNVEV (reference sequence). Trimming cost V 5 bases and J 2 bases, with 13 bases left between them. Here the CDR3 reads CASSPTGTAYEQYF. CDR3 nucleotides: TGTGCCAGCAGTCCAACAGGGACCGCCTACGAGCAGTACTTC.

The chain joins TRBV29-1 to TRBJ2-2; D is uncertain. The ends were cut back, 5 bases at V and 8 bases at J, with 12 bases in the middle. The CDR3 is 12 amino acids. CDR1 SQVTM and CDR2 ANQGSEA come from the germline V gene. CDR3: CSVLGVTGELFF. The CDR3, as DNA: TGCAGCGTTTTAGGAGTTACGGGGGAGCTGTTTTTT.

The gene calls are TRBV5-5 and TRBJ2-1; 9 bases match TRBD1. The trim removed 4 bases at V and 5 bases at J, leaving 16 bases unmatched. Germline-derived CDR1 and CDR2 are SGHKS and YYEKEE (reference sequence). The CDR3 runs 18 residues. CDR3 protein: CASSGLFRDRVTDNEQFF. The CDR3 bases are TGTGCCAGCAGCGGCCTCTTCCGGGACAGGGTAACCGACAATGAGCAGTTCTTC.

This CDR3 reads CASMGLRTVQPQHF. As DNA, the CDR3 is TGTGCCAGCATGGGACTTCGAACGGTTCAGCCCCAGCATTTT. This chain joins TRBV25-1 and TRBJ1-5; D is possibly TRBD1 (5 bases). CDR3 length: 14 amino acids. Germline CDR1 MGHDK, CDR2 SYGVNS. Trimming removed 7 bases at V and 6 bases at J, with 16 bases between.

The sample holds a few counts of this clone. The chain links TRBV6-4 to TRBJ2-3, with 8 bases lining up with TRBD1. V shed 0 bases and J 2 bases; nucleotides not matched to a gene: 1. From germline, CDR1 is MRHNA and CDR2 SNTAGT. CDR3 size: 15 residues. CDR3 in DNA: TGTGCCAGCAGTGACTCGACAGGGGCCACAGATACGCAGTATTTT. It is translated as CASSDSTGATDTQYF.

The chain carries TRBV5-1 and TRBJ1-3; 10 nucleotides match TRBD1. V was clipped by 4 bases and J by 4 bases; unmatched bases: 8. The germline V gene has CDR1 SGHRS and CDR2 YFSETQ. This CDR3 is 16 amino acids long. DNA for the CDR3: TGCGCCAGCAGCCCAGGGACAGGGGCCAACGGAAACACCATATATTTT. The encoded protein is CASSPGTGANGNTIYF.

The genes are TRBV6-1 and TRBJ2-5, with 7 bases matching TRBD1. The CDR3 covers 12 residues. The V gene end was trimmed by 5 bases and the J gene end by 13 bases; junction bases not matched to a gene: 10. CDR1 is MNHNS, CDR2 SASEGT, per germline. This CDR3 is CASSQQGTHSYF. The CDR3 region has the DNA TGTGCCAGCAGTCAACAGGGGACCCATTCGTACTTC.

J is TRBJ1-5 and V is TRBV7-2; a weak D match, TRBD1 (6 bases). Between the trimmed V and J ends, which lost 4 bases and 2 bases, there was a span of 15 bases. Germline V CDR1 and CDR2: SGHTA, FQGNSA. The CDR3 totals 16 residues. In DNA, the CDR3 is TGTGCCAGCAGCTCCCAAGGGGGATTGGGCAATCAGCCCCAGCATTTT. This sequence encodes CASSSQGGLGNQPQHF.

The V gene is TRBV9, the J gene TRBJ1-1; no reliable D call. Germline CDR1 and CDR2: SGDLS and YYNGEE. The CDR3 totals 14 residues. Trimming removed 0 bases at V and 1 base at J, with 7 bases between. The CDR3 DNA is TGTGCCAGCAGCGTAGTTAGCGGGAACACTGAAGCTTTCTTT. This gives the protein CASSVVSGNTEAFF.

This clone showed up just a few times. The chain carries TRBV19 and TRBJ2-7, with TRBD1 identical over 10 bases. Germline V gene data show CDR1 as LNHDA and CDR2 as SQIVND (reference sequence). This CDR3 contains 15 residues. The trim removed 5 bases at V and 4 bases at J, leaving 8 bases unmatched. The CDR3 loop reads CASSAGQGKAYEQYF. CDR3 DNA: TGTGCCAGTAGTGCGGGACAGGGGAAAGCTTACGAGCAGTACTTC.